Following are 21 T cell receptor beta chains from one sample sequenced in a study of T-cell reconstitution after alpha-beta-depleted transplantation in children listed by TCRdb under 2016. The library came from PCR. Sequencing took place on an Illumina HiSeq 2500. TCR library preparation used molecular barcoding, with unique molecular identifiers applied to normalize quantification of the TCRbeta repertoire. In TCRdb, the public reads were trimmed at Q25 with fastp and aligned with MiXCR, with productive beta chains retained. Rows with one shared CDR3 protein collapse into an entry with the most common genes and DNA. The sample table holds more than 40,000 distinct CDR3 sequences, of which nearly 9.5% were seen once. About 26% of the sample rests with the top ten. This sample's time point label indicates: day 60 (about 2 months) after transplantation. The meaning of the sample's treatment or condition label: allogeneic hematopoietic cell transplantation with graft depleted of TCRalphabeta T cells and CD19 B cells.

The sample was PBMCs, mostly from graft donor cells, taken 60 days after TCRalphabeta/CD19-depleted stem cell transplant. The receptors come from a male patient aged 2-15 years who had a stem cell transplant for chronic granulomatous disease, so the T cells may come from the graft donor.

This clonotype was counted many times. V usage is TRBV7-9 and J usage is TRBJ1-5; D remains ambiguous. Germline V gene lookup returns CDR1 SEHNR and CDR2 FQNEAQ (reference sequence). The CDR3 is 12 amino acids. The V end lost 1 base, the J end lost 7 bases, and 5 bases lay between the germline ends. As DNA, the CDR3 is TGTGCCAGCAGCTTAGGTACCCAGCCCCAGCATTTT. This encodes CASSLGTQPQHF.

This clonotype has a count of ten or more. CDR3 region: CASSQDLTGVEDTQYF. In nucleotides, the CDR3 is TGTGCCAGCAGCCAAGATCTTACAGGGGTGGAGGATACGCAGTATTTT. The chain recombines TRBV4-2 with TRBJ2-3, with TRBD1 identical over 7 bases. Germline V lookup: CDR1 LGHNA, CDR2 YNFKEQ. Losses at the gene ends were 0 bases for V and 6 bases for J; bases not matched to a gene: 9. The CDR3 loop spans 16 amino acids.

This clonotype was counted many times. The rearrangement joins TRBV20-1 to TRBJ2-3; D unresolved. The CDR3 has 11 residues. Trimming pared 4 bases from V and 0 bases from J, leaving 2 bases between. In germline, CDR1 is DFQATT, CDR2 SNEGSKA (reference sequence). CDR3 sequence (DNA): TGCAGTGCTACTAGCACAGATACGCAGTATTTT. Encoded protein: CSATSTDTQYF.

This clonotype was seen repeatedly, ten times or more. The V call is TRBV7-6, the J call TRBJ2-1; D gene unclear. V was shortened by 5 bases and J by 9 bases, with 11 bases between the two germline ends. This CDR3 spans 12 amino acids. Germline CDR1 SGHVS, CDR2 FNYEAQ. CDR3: CASSPLTGEQFF. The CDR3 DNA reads TGTGCCAGCAGCCCCCTAACCGGTGAGCAGTTCTTC.

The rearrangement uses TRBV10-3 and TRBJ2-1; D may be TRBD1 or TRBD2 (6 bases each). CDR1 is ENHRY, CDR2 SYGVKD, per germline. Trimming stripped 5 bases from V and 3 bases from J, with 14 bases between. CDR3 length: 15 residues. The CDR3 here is CAISKRGDIYNEQFF. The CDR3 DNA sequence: TGTGCCATCAGTAAGAGGGGGGACATCTACAATGAGCAGTTCTTC.

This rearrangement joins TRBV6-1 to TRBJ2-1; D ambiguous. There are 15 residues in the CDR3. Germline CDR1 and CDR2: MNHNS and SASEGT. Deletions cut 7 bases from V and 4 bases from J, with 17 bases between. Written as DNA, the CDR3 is TGTGCCAGCACCCACGCGAACTCCCAGTACAATGAGCAGTTCTTC. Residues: CASTHANSQYNEQFF.

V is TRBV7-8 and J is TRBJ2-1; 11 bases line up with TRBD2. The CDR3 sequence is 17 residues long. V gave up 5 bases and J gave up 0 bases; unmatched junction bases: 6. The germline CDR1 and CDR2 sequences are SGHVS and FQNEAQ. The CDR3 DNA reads TGTGCCAGCAGCCCCGGGACTAGCGGACTCTCCTACAATGAGCAGTTCTTC. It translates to CASSPGTSGLSYNEQFF.

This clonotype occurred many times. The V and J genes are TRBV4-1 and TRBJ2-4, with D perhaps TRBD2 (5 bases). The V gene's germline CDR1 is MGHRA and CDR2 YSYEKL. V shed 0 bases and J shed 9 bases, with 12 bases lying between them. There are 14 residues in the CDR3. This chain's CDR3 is CASSQEAAVGIQYF. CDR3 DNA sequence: TGCGCCAGCAGCCAAGAAGCGGCCGTTGGCATTCAGTACTTC.

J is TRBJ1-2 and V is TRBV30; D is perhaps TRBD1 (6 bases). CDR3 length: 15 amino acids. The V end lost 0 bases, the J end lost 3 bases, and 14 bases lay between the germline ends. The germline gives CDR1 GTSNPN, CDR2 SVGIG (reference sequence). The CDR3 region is CAWSVGGAGDYGYTF. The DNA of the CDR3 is TGTGCCTGGAGTGTAGGGGGGGCCGGGGACTATGGCTACACCTTC.

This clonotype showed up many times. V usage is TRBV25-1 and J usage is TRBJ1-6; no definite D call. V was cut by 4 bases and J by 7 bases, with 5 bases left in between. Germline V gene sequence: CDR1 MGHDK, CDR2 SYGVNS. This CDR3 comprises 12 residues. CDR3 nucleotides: TGTGCCAGCAGTGCGGGAAATTCACCCCTCCACTTT. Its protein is CASSAGNSPLHF.

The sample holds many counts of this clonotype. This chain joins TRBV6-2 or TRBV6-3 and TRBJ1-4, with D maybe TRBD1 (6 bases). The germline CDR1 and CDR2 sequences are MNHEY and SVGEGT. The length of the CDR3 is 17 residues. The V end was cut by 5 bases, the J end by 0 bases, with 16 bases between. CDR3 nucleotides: TGTGCCAGCAGTCCGGGGGCGTTAATTGCAACTAATGAAAAACTGTTTTTT. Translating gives CASSPGALIATNEKLFF.

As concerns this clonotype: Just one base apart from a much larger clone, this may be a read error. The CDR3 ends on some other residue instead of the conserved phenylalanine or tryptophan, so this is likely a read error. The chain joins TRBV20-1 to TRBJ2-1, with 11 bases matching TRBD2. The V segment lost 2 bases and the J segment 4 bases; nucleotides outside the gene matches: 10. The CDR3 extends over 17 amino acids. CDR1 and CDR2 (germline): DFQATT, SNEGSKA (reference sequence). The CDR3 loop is CSARFPSSSGRYNEQFV. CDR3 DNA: TGCAGTGCTAGATTTCCTTCTTCTAGCGGGAGGTACAATGAGCAGTTCGTC.

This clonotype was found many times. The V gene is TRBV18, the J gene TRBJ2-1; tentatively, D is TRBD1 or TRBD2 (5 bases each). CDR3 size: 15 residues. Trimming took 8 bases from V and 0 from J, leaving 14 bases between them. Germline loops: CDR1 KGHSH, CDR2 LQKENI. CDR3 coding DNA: TGTGCCAGCAGCCCCCCAGGGAGCTCCTACAATGAGCAGTTCTTC. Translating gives CASSPPGSSYNEQFF.

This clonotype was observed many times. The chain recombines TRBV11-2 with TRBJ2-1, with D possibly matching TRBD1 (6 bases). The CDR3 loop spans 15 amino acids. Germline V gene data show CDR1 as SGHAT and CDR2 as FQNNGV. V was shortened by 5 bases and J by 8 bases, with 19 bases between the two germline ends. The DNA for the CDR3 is TGTGCCAGCAGCACCGGGACACTCAGCCACCATGAGCAGTTCTTC. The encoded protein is CASSTGTLSHHEQFF.

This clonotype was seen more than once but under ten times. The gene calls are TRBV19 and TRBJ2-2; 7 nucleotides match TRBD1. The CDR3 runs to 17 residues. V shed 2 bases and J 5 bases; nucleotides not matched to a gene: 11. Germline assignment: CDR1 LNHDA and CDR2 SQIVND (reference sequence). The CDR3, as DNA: TGTGCCAGTAGTATAATTAAGGGGGCAGGAGGAACCGGGGAGCTGTTTTTT. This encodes CASSIIKGAGGTGELFF.

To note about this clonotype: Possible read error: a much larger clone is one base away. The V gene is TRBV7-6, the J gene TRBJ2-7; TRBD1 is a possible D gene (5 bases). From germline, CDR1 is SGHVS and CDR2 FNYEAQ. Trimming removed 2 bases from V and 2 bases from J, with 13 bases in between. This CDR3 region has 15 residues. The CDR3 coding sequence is TGTGCCAGCAGCTTATCGATCACAGGAACCTACGAGCAGTACTTC. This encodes CASSLSITGTYEQYF.

The chain's CDR3 is CASSLTTGSLNEQYF. The CDR3 region has the DNA TGTGCCAGCAGTTTGACTACAGGGAGCCTCAACGAGCAGTACTTC. The rearrangement uses TRBV6-2 or TRBV6-3 and TRBJ2-7, with a weak D call TRBD1 (6 bases). The ends were cut back, 4 bases at V and 5 bases at J, with 18 bases in the middle. This CDR3 contains 15 residues. Germline values: CDR1 MNHEY, CDR2 SVGEGT.

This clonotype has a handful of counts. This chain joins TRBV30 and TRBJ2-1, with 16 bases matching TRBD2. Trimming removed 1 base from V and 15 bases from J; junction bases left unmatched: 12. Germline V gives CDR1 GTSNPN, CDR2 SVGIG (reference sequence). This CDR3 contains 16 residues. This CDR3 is CAWSGASGTSGRAGFF. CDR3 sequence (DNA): TGTGCCTGGAGTGGGGCCTCCGGGACTAGCGGGAGGGCGGGGTTCTTC.

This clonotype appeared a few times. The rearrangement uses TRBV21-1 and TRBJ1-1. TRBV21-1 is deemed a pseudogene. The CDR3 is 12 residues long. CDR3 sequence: CPKTRLNTEAFF. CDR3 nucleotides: TGTCCTAAAACCCGCCTGAACACTGAAGCTTTCTTT.

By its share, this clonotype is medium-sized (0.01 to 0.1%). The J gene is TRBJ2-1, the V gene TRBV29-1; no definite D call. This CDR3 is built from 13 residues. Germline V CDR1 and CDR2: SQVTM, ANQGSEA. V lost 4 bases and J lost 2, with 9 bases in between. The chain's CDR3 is CSVVKIAYNEQFF. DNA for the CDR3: TGCAGCGTTGTTAAGATAGCCTACAATGAGCAGTTCTTC.

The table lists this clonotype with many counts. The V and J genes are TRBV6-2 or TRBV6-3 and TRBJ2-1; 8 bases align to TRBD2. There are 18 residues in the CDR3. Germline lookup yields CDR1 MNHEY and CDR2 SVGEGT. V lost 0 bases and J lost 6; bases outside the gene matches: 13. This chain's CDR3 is CASSYSTLQTSDSNEQFF. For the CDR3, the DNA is TGTGCCAGCAGTTACTCAACCCTCCAGACTAGCGATTCCAATGAGCAGTTCTTC.